This T cell receptor (beta chain) appears in the sequencing data of a study of identical twins. Study-level results: The study drew conclusions from cross-sectional statistical analysis, not from following the same donors.

V dropped 5 bases and J dropped 4; count of bases not matched to a gene: 10. This CDR3 is built from 15 residues. Per the germline V gene, CDR1 is SGHTA and CDR2 is FQGNSA. Points on this clonotype: Its target is not known.

TCRdb reprocessed the 5' RACE reads via MiXCR and lists one record per CDR3 protein. The data hold approximately 1.8 million distinct CDR3 sequences, with about 32% observed a single time. The chain couples TRBV7-2 to TRBJ2-7; 8 bases agree with TRBD1. Material: cord blood. This receptor was identified in a newborn girl in good health. The CDR3 DNA sequence: TGTGCCAGCAGCACCTCAGGGGGCGCGGGGTACGAGCAGTACTTC. Amino acids: CASSTSGGAGYEQYF. The full variable domain, completed using reference TRBV7-2 and TRBJ2-7, is GAGVSQSPSNKVTEKGKDVELRCDPISGHTALYWYRQSLGQGLEFLIYFQGNSAPDKSGLPSDRFSAERTGGSVSTLTIQRTQQEDSAVYLCASSTSGGAGYEQYFGPGTRLTVT.